The sequence of this T cell receptor (beta chain) was determined in a study of CD8 T cells in Susac syndrome. Reverse transcription used about 0.45 to 1 ug RNA and random hexamers. One entry per CDR3 protein, called by TCRdb with MiXCR from the immunoSEQ multiplex PCR reads. The sample has 140,000 to 150,000 distinct CDR3 sequences, almost 96% seen once. This TCR was recovered from a human donor with Susac syndrome. Sequencing was done on a sample of CD4+ T cells from PBMCs.

The CDR3 bases are TGTGCCAGCAGTTCACCGGGACAGGGTCCCTTGCAGTACTTC. It codes for CASSSPGQGPLQYF. The chain links TRBV28 to TRBJ2-4, with 9 bases aligning to TRBD1. Germline-derived CDR1 and CDR2 are MDHEN and SYDVKM. Losses at the gene ends were 4 bases for V and 13 bases for J; bases not matched to a gene: 11. CDR3 length: 14 amino acids.